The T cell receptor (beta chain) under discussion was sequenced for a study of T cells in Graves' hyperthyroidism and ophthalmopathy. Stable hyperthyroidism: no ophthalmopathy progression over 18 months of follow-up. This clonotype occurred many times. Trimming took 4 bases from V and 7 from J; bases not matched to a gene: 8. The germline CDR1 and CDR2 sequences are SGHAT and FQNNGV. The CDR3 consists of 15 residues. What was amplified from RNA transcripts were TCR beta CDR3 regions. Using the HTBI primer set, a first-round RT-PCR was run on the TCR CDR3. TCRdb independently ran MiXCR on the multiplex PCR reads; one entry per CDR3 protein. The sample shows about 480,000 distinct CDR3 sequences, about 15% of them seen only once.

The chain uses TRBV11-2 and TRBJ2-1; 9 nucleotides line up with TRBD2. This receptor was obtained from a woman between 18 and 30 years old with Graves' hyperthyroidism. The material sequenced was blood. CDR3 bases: TGTGCCAGCAGCTCTAGCGGGAATAGAAGAAATGAGCAGTTCTTC. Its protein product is CASSSSGNRRNEQFF. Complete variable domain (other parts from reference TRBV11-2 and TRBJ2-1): EAGVAQSPRYKIIEKRQSVAFWCNPISGHATLYWYQQILGQGPKLLIQFQNNGVVDDSQLPKDRFSAERLKGVDSTLKIQPAKLEDSAVYLCASSSSGNRRNEQFFGPGTRLTVL.